This is a list of T cell receptor beta chains from one sample in a study of human T cells and chemical hapten exposure. TCRdb used MiXCR to reprocess the RACE reads, holding one entry per CDR3 protein. The sample has 190,000 or so distinct CDR3 sequences, roughly 30% seen once; the top ten hold roughly 3%. Here the sequenced sample was whole blood, taken in connection with sensitization to the hapten diphenylcyclopropenone (DPC). These receptors were obtained from a woman aged 25 to 39 with alopecia areata. Some clones in this sample may be carry-over from other donors' samples. CDR3s include the opening cysteine and the closing phenylalanine or tryptophan. A D gene is named only where the DNA matches it firmly. Rows give clone size only sometimes, using once, few, many, or a class for an expanded clone.

d_call,j_call,clone_size,v_call,cdr3_nt,cdr3_aa
TRBD1,TRBJ2-5,once,TRBV7-3,TGTGCCAGCAGCTTGTCGGGACAGGGGTTTGAGACCCAGTACTTC,CASSLSGQGFETQYF
TRBD1,TRBJ2-1,few,TRBV10-3,TGTGCCATCAGATTACAGGGGGAGCAGTTCTTC,CAIRLQGEQFF
TRBD1,TRBJ2-5,NA,TRBV2,TGTGCCAGCAATCCAGACAGGGGCCAAGAGACCCAGTACTTC,CASNPDRGQETQYF
NA,TRBJ2-1,NA,TRBV6-2/TRBV6-3,TGTGCCAGCAGTTTCTCCCCCGGGGATGAGCAGTTCTTC,CASSFSPGDEQFF
NA,TRBJ2-1,few,TRBV20-1,TGCACCCCCCAGGAGGGGGCGGGTGAGCAGTTCTTC,CTPQEGAGEQFF
NA,TRBJ1-2,NA,TRBV5-1,TGCGCCAGCAGCTTGGGGACGGCGTCTTATGGCGGCTACACCTTC,CASSLGTASYGGYTF
TRBD1,TRBJ1-6,NA,TRBV7-9,TGTGCCAGCAGCTTACAGGGGACAGGAAATTCACCCCTCCACTTT,CASSLQGTGNSPLHF
NA,TRBJ1-1,NA,TRBV4-3,TGCGCCAGCAGCCAGCCGGGATCAGAAGCTTTCTTT,CASSQPGSEAFF
NA,TRBJ2-5,NA,TRBV5-1,TGCGCCAGCAGCTTCACGGGACTGGGAGGCGGACAGACCCAGTACTTC,CASSFTGLGGGQTQYF
TRBD2,TRBJ2-1,NA,TRBV29-1,TGCAGCGCCTCAGCGGGAGGGCCACTCAATGAGCAGTTCTTC,CSASAGGPLNEQFF
TRBD2,TRBJ2-7,few,TRBV20-1,TGCAGTGCCACGTTGGGTAGCGGGAGCGCCGAGCAGTACTTC,CSATLGSGSAEQYF
NA,TRBJ2-7,once,TRBV21-1,TGTGCCAGCAGCAGCAGGGACTGGAGGTACTTC,CASSSRDWRYF
NA,TRBJ2-3,NA,TRBV9,TGTGCCAGCAGCCCCCGAGAGGGCCCAAACAAGTATTTT,CASSPREGPNKYF
NA,TRBJ1-4,NA,TRBV19,TGTGCCAGTAGGCCCTTGGGGGGAGATGAAAAACTGTTTTTT,CASRPLGGDEKLFF
TRBD1,TRBJ1-2,NA,TRBV20-1,TGCAGTGCTGACCCTGGGGACAGTAACTATGGCTACACCTTC,CSADPGDSNYGYTF
NA,TRBJ2-1,NA,TRBV29-1,TGCAGCGTTGACAAGGGCCAGAGTTCGCCCTACAATGAGCAGTTCTTC,CSVDKGQSSPYNEQFF
NA,TRBJ2-3,NA,TRBV7-7,TGTGCCAGCAGCTCTAGCCCCTCCAATACGCAGTATTTT,CASSSSPSNTQYF
TRBD1,TRBJ1-2,NA,TRBV28,TGTGCCAGCAGTTTAGGGGGACAGGTATTCGGCTACACCTTC,CASSLGGQVFGYTF
NA,TRBJ1-3,few,TRBV6-6,TGTGCCAGCCGAAATCCGATCTCTGGAAACACCATATATTTT,CASRNPISGNTIYF
NA,TRBJ2-5,once,TRBV25-1,TGTGCCAGCAGTCCCCTGGGGCCGATGGGAGAGACCCAGTACTTC,CASSPLGPMGETQYF
TRBD2,TRBJ2-2,NA,TRBV2,TGTGCCAGCAACCGCGTACGATCTAGCGGCAACACCGGGGAGCTGTTTTTT,CASNRVRSSGNTGELFF
NA,TRBJ2-3,NA,TRBV9,TGTGCCAGCAGCGTCTACATGAGTTCGACTAGCACAGATACGCAGTATTTT,CASSVYMSSTSTDTQYF
NA,TRBJ1-4,few,TRBV6-5,TGTGCCAGCAGTTCCTCAAGGGAAAAACTGTTTTTT,CASSSSREKLFF
NA,TRBJ1-5,NA,TRBV29-1,TGCAGCGTGGGCGCTCTCGGGAGCAATCAGCCCCAGCATTTT,CSVGALGSNQPQHF
TRBD2,TRBJ2-3,NA,TRBV7-9,TGTGCCAGCAGCTTAGCTGATAGCGGGAGGAGGAAAGATACGCAGTATTTT,CASSLADSGRRKDTQYF
TRBD1,TRBJ1-1,few,TRBV15,TGTGCCACCAGCAGAGATCCCGGGGACAGGGGAGGGAACACTGAAGCTTTCTTT,CATSRDPGDRGGNTEAFF
NA,TRBJ1-1,NA,TRBV7-2,TGTGCCAGCAGCTTATCGGCAAACCCCCGGGGAGCTTTCTTT,CASSLSANPRGAFF
NA,TRBJ1-1,once,TRBV7-2,TGTGCCAGCAGCTTAGAGGCGTCTTACCAAAAAGCTTTCTTT,CASSLEASYQKAFF
TRBD1,TRBJ2-2,few,TRBV29-1,TGCAGCGCGTTAGATAGGGGGCAGTCGAGCGGGGAGCTGTTTTTT,CSALDRGQSSGELFF
NA,TRBJ1-1,few,TRBV9,TGTGCCAGCAGCGTAGGTACGTTGCCGAACACTGAAGCTTTCTTT,CASSVGTLPNTEAFF
NA,TRBJ1-2,NA,TRBV28,TGTGCCAGCGGTTTTTCAGGGTTGGGAGGCTACACCTTC,CASGFSGLGGYTF
NA,TRBJ2-2,NA,TRBV9,TGTGCCACCAGAGTAGACCCGAACACCGGGGAGCTGTTTTTT,CATRVDPNTGELFF
NA,TRBJ1-1,few,TRBV20-1,TGCAGTGCTTCCAAGACGGCGAACACTGAAGCTTTCTTT,CSASKTANTEAFF
TRBD1,TRBJ2-2,NA,TRBV28,TGTGCCAGCAGCCCCCCCCGACAGGGCGACACCGGGGAGCTGTTTTTT,CASSPPRQGDTGELFF
TRBD1,TRBJ1-2,few,TRBV7-6,TGTGCCAGCAGCTCGGAAGAGGGACAGAACTATGGCTACACCTTC,CASSSEEGQNYGYTF
TRBD2,TRBJ2-7,few,TRBV4-1,TGCGCCAGCAGCGTCGAGCGGGGAGGGCCGGGTGAGCAGTACTTC,CASSVERGGPGEQYF
TRBD2,TRBJ2-3,NA,TRBV20-1,TGCAGTGCTAGTACGAACGGGGGGGTTTCCCAAGATACGCAGTATTTT,CSASTNGGVSQDTQYF
NA,TRBJ1-1,few,TRBV20-1,TGCAGTGCTGGGTCAGGGTACAACACTGAAGCTTTCTTT,CSAGSGYNTEAFF
NA,TRBJ1-4,NA,TRBV7-2,TGTGCCAGCAGCTCCCAGTACTCCGATGAAAAACTGTTTTTT,CASSSQYSDEKLFF
NA,TRBJ1-3,few,TRBV11-1,TGTGCCAGCAGCTTAGCGCCTGGAAACACCATATATTTT,CASSLAPGNTIYF
TRBD1,TRBJ1-5,few,TRBV27,TGTGCCAGCAGTTTCCTTCCCACAGGGGAGGGCAATCAGCCCCAGCATTTT,CASSFLPTGEGNQPQHF
NA,TRBJ1-1,few,TRBV29-1,TGCAGCGTTGCCGGTTCTCCCCGAACAGAAGCTTTCTTT,CSVAGSPRTEAFF
NA,TRBJ2-6,NA,TRBV28,TGTGCCAGCAGTCCCCCCCTTGGGGCCAACGTCCTGACTTTC,CASSPPLGANVLTF
TRBD2,TRBJ2-7,NA,TRBV3-1,TGTGCCAGCAGCCGGACTAGCGGGGGGCCCAATTCCTACGAGCAGTACTTC,CASSRTSGGPNSYEQYF
NA,TRBJ2-1,few,TRBV7-3,TGTGCCAGCAGCGCCAACAACAATGAGCAGTTCTTC,CASSANNNEQFF